This TCR beta chain was captured in a study of blood T cell repertoires in COVID-19 (dated by TCRdb to the early 2020s). About the full investigation: The collaborator samples originated in the United States, Italy and Spain and spanned the acute and convalescent phases of COVID-19. The material from the prospective study consisted of cDNA or gDNA derived from T cells, B-cell-depleted T cells, or PBMCs. Subjects who had been exposed to COVID-19, were actively infected with it, or had recovered from it provided the deeply sampled blood TCRbeta repertoires that made up the dataset. The repertoires were made available in a free public database intended to serve as a resource for research on the immune response to SARS-CoV-2. The samples were drawn from two sources: the first 160 participants of the ongoing ImmuneRACE study, and fewer than 1,500 subjects contributed by 6 global collaborators. The sample metadata nearly always contained a de-identified subject ID, COVID-19 status, age in years and sex. Where HLA class I and class II types were available, the types were taken from metadata supplied by the sample provider, not from assay-based typing.

A word on this clone: Its antigen is unknown. No per-base quality is available; no much larger clone lies one base away.

The research as a whole found: The amount of clinical and demographic metadata varied by source and participant and was provided uncurated.

Participants in the prospective study were enrolled through a virtual design, were aged 18 to 89 years, and lived in 24 United States geographic areas. Cohort assignment in the prospective study relied on participant-reported clinical history from a screening survey and a study questionnaire. Recovered participants in ImmuneRACE Cohort 3 were defined as having two consecutive negative NP/OP PCR tests, clearance from a healthcare professional, or resolution of symptoms. Each participant in the prospective study had whole blood, serum and a nasopharyngeal or oropharyngeal swab collected by mobile phlebotomists. Prospective study participants could optionally give additional blood draws and questionnaires over an approximately two-month period. Prospective study blood samples were shipped either frozen or at room temperature before DNA extraction. V is shortened by 7 bases, J by 0 bases, and the region joining them spans 13 bases. The germline V gene yields MNHEY for CDR1 and SVGAGI for CDR2. The CDR3 numbers 15 residues from cysteine through phenylalanine. Only the CDR3 region is kept as DNA, spanning 45 bases read in frame from base 1.

The immunoSEQ Assay, a bias-controlled multiplex PCR, was used to amplify TCRbeta CDR3 regions from genomic DNA. As for how the authors treated the data: The number of nucleated cells in each sample was estimated from the amplification of reference gene primers within the assay. To quantify the absolute abundance of each unique TCRbeta CDR3 rearrangement, sequence reads were collapsed and filtered. Productive Simpson clonality was computed per sample as the square root of Simpson's diversity index over productive rearrangements. In its TCRdb copy, this immuneACCESS table keeps in-frame sequences only and misses some clones. Where compared with another copy, unresolved V genes explain less than half of these, and the others have no known cause. V, J and clone size derive from that table, while D and trimming were established from the DNA sequence. Within this sample are around 470,000 clones, with about 90% of them counted one time only. 0.6% to 0.7% of the sample lies in the top ten.

The chain is assembled from TRBV6-5 and TRBJ1-5; the D gene is perhaps TRBD1, on 5 matching bases. The sample comprised PBMCs or T cells enriched from blood (not recorded which). This TCR was sampled from a man aged 18 to 30 who had recovered from COVID-19. Here the CDR3 is given as CASTLGVYSNQPQHF. DNA sequence: TGTGCCAGCACTCTAGGGGTGTATAGCAATCAGCCCCAGCATTTT.